A selection of T cell receptor beta chains follows, all from one sample in a study of blood T cell repertoires in COVID-19. Sequencing used immunoSEQ multiplex PCR; TCRdb keeps in-frame clones, though not all of them. The sample shows roughly 97,000 clones, roughly four fifths of them seen only once. Sequenced material: peripheral blood. Source of these receptors: a man between 65 and 79 years old with acute or convalescent COVID-19. Each CDR3 is given with its conserved first and last residue. D genes are given only for firm matches. Clone sizes are given selectively: once, few, many, or a class where the clone is expanded.

j_call v_call d_call clone_size cdr3_nt cdr3_aa
TRBJ1-1 TRBV11-3 . . TGTGCCAGCAGTTCGACTACCCGGGGTGACACTGAAGCTTTCTTT CASSSTTRGDTEAFF
TRBJ1-4 TRBV29-1 TRBD1 . TGCAGCGTCCCAGGACAGGGTCGGGAAAAACTGTTTTTT CSVPGQGREKLFF
TRBJ1-1 TRBV19 . . TGTGCCAGCGCCTCGTGGGGCAGCCCTATGAACACTGAAGCTTTCTTT CASASWGSPMNTEAFF
TRBJ1-5 TRBV19 . medium-sized TGTGCCAGTAGTTTGACAGGTTCCTTCGGGCAGCCCCAGCATTTT CASSLTGSFGQPQHF
TRBJ2-5 TRBV4-2 TRBD1 . TGTGCCAGCAGCCAAGCCTGGGACAGGGGATCTGGAGAGACCCAGTACTTC CASSQAWDRGSGETQYF
TRBJ2-1 TRBV7-3 TRBD2 . TGTGCCAGCAGCTCCTTTAGCGGGAGGGCCCATGAGCAGTTCTTC CASSSFSGRAHEQFF
TRBJ1-2 TRBV27 . . TGTGCCAGCAGTTTCGGGGGACTTAACTATGGCTACACCTTC CASSFGGLNYGYTF
TRBJ2-7 TRBV6-5 . . TGTGCCAGCATTCGGACAGTCGGAACCTACGAGCAGTACTTC CASIRTVGTYEQYF
TRBJ2-5 TRBV5-1 TRBD2 . TGCGCCAGCAGCTTGGGTAGCGGGAGTCTGGAGACCCAGTACTTC CASSLGSGSLETQYF
TRBJ2-2 TRBV3-1/TRBV3-2 . . TGTGCCAGCAGCCTTCGTAGCAACACCGGGGAGCTGTTTTTT CASSLRSNTGELFF
TRBJ2-3 TRBV5-1 . . TGCGCCAGCAGCTTGGAACCGAGTATAAGCACAGATACGCAGTATTTT CASSLEPSISTDTQYF
TRBJ2-5 TRBV11-1 . . TGTGCCAGCAGCTTAAATGGACAGCGACAAGAGACCCAGTACTTC CASSLNGQRQETQYF
TRBJ2-2 TRBV5-1 . . TGCGCCAGCAGCTTTACTAGTACCGGGGAGCTGTTTTTT CASSFTSTGELFF
TRBJ2-2 TRBV7-2 TRBD2 . TGTGCCAGCAGCCCTGAACTGACTAGCGGGTCTGGCGCCGGGGAGCTGTTTTTT CASSPELTSGSGAGELFF
TRBJ1-1 TRBV10-3 . . TGTGCCATTTGGTCAGGGTCGGCCACTGAAGCTTTCTTT CAIWSGSATEAFF
TRBJ2-7 TRBV5-1 TRBD2 . TGCGCCAGCAGCCCCGGACTAGCGGGGGGGAAACCCTACGAGCAGTACTTC CASSPGLAGGKPYEQYF
TRBJ2-1 TRBV4-3 . once TGCGCCAGCAGCCAAGGAGGGCAGGTTAGCTCCTACAATGAGCAGTTCTTC CASSQGGQVSSYNEQFF
TRBJ2-5 TRBV6-5 . . TGTGCCAGCAGTACCTACAGGTCGGAGACCCAGTACTTC CASSTYRSETQYF
TRBJ2-7 TRBV6-2/TRBV6-3 TRBD2 . TGTGCCAGCAGTTACTCGTTGTCCCGCGGGGGTTCGGAACTCTACGAGCAGTACTTC CASSYSLSRGGSELYEQYF
TRBJ1-2 TRBV11-2 TRBD1 . TGTGCCAGCAGCCCACGGACAGGCAACTATGGCTACACCTTC CASSPRTGNYGYTF
TRBJ1-6 TRBV7-8 . once TGTGCCAGCAGCTCCCAAGTGGACATCTATAATTCACCCCTCCACTTT CASSSQVDIYNSPLHF
TRBJ2-2 TRBV14 . . TGTGCCAGCAGCCTAGGGACTTATAGCCCGAACACCGGGGAGCTGTTTTTT CASSLGTYSPNTGELFF
TRBJ2-7 TRBV5-4 TRBD2 . TGTGCCAGCAGCTTGAAAAAGCGGGAGACCTCCTACGAGCAGTACTTC CASSLKKRETSYEQYF
TRBJ1-2 TRBV3-1/TRBV3-2 TRBD1 once TGTGCCAGCAGCCAGGCGGACAGGGGGAGAGGTGGCTACACCTTC CASSQADRGRGGYTF
TRBJ1-1 TRBV28 TRBD1 once TGTGCCAGCAGTTCCGGGACAGGGGGCTTTTACACTGAAGCTTTCTTT CASSSGTGGFYTEAFF
TRBJ2-7 TRBV9 . once TGTGCCAGCAGCGTCGAGGGCCTCTCCTACGAGCAGTACTTC CASSVEGLSYEQYF
TRBJ1-2 TRBV28 . . TGTGCCAGCAGTTTGATCGGGGGCGGGAGTGGCTACACCTTC CASSLIGGGSGYTF
TRBJ1-5 TRBV10-3 . . TGTGCCATCAGTGAGGGCACCACGACACAGCCCCAGCATTTT CAISEGTTTQPQHF
TRBJ1-1 TRBV19 TRBD1 . TGTGCCAGTAGTATAGACCCAATGGACAGGAAGAACACTGAAGCTTTCTTT CASSIDPMDRKNTEAFF
TRBJ1-1 TRBV6-2/TRBV6-3 TRBD1 . TGTGCCAGCAGTAGGGACAGTCCTGAAGCTTTCTTT CASSRDSPEAFF
TRBJ2-1 TRBV2 TRBD1 . TGTGCCAGCAGTCCGACGGGACAGGGGTACAATGAGCAGTTCTTC CASSPTGQGYNEQFF
TRBJ2-1 TRBV6-5 . once TGTGCCAGCAGTTACTCGACAGGACAGAACAATGAGCAGTTCTTC CASSYSTGQNNEQFF
TRBJ1-1 TRBV5-1 . . TGCGCCAGCAGCTTGCGACAGGCCAATACTGAAGCTTTCTTT CASSLRQANTEAFF
TRBJ1-1 TRBV6-2/TRBV6-3 . . TGTGCCAGCAGTTACCGAGGGGGTATGAACACTGAAGCTTTCTTT CASSYRGGMNTEAFF
TRBJ2-3 TRBV7-2 TRBD2 . TGTGCCAGCAGCCCGGGACTAAGCACAGATACGCAGTATTTT CASSPGLSTDTQYF
TRBJ2-1 TRBV3-1/TRBV3-2 . . TGTGCCAGCAGCCAAGGAGGTTTCTACAATGAGCAGTTCTTC CASSQGGFYNEQFF
TRBJ2-1 TRBV30 . few TGTGCCTGGAGTCGAGCTATCAACCCGTACAATGAGCAGTTCTTC CAWSRAINPYNEQFF
TRBJ2-6 TRBV11-2 . . TGTGCCAGCAGCTTAGCAGGGTCTGGGGCCAACGTCCTGACTTTC CASSLAGSGANVLTF
TRBJ1-5 TRBV14 . . TGTGCCAGCAGCCAAGTCCCTTGGACAGACTACAATCAGCCCCAGCATTTT CASSQVPWTDYNQPQHF
TRBJ2-7 TRBV9 . . TGTGCCAGCAGCTTCAGGCCCCTACCCATGTACGAGCAGTACTTC CASSFRPLPMYEQYF
TRBJ2-1 TRBV19 . . TGTGCCAGTAGTATAGATCTTTGGCGGACTACCGATACGGGTCGGTTCTTC CASSIDLWRTTDTGRFF
TRBJ1-5 TRBV19 TRBD1 . TGTGCCAGTAGTTCGCCGGGACAGAGTTTTTATAGCAATCAGCCCCAGCATTTT CASSSPGQSFYSNQPQHF
TRBJ2-5 TRBV7-2 TRBD2 . TGTGCCAGCAGCTCGACTAGCGGGGGGTTAAGGGAGACCCAGTACTTC CASSSTSGGLRETQYF